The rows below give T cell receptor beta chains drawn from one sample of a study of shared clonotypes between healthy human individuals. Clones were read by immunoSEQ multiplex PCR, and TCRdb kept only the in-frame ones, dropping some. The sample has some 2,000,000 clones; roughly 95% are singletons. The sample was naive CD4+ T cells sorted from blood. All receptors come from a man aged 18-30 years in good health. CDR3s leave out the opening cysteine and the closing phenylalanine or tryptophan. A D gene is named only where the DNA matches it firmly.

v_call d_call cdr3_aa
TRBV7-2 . ASSLNVGAGYGYT
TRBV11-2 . ASSLDGIRTGELF
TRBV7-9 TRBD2 ASSLLGTSDANEQF
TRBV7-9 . ASSFAGGRAEAF
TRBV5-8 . ASSSRDGTNSPLH
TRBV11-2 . ASSLNGRFNEKLF
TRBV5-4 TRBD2 ASSLDGGGTDTQY
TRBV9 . ASSVGGRSSGNTIY
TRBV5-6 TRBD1 ASSLSGTGRYSGNTIY
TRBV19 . ASSISSQIAKNIQY
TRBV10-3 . AISAQSANTEAF
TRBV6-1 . ASSEIRGNSPLH
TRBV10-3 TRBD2 AINALAGGIDTGELF
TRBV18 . ASSPPEQTSLTDTQY
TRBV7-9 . ASSPRGPYEQY
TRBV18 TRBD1 ASSPGQGVNQPQH
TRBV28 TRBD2 ASSRGGSTGELF
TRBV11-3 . ASSVGAGISYEQY